These T cell receptor beta chains were read from a single sample in a study of human T cells and chemical hapten exposure. TCRdb redid the calling of the RACE reads with MiXCR, one entry per CDR3 protein. The sample lists under 450,000 distinct CDR3 sequences, more than 4.5% occurring once. Here the sequenced sample was whole blood, taken in connection with sensitization to the hapten diphenylcyclopropenone (DPC). The receptors were sampled from a woman in her forties or fifties with alopecia areata. Some clones in this sample may be carry-over from other donors' samples. Both conserved end residues are part of each CDR3. Clone size is not always given. Where it is, it says once, few, many or a class for expanded clones.

CDR3 length: 11; V gene: TRBV29-1; clone size: many; J gene: TRBJ2-7; CDR3 protein: CSVEDPGEQYF
CDR3 length: 15; V gene: TRBV9; clone size: NA; J gene: TRBJ1-6; CDR3 protein: CASSPLGQDNSPLHF
CDR3 length: 15; V gene: TRBV28; clone size: NA; J gene: TRBJ2-1; CDR3 protein: CASTPRLAGEDEQFF
CDR3 length: 14; V gene: TRBV4-2; clone size: NA; J gene: TRBJ1-2; CDR3 protein: CASSQGDRSYGYTF
CDR3 length: 14; V gene: TRBV7-9; clone size: many; J gene: TRBJ2-1; CDR3 protein: CASSQEAAYNEQFF
CDR3 length: 11; V gene: TRBV27; clone size: NA; J gene: TRBJ2-1; CDR3 protein: CASSIDREQFF
CDR3 length: 14; V gene: TRBV6-2/TRBV6-3; clone size: many; J gene: TRBJ2-3; CDR3 protein: CASSYSPSIDTQYF
CDR3 length: 12; V gene: TRBV12-3/TRBV12-4; clone size: many; J gene: TRBJ2-3; CDR3 protein: CASSRFTDTQYF
CDR3 length: 15; V gene: TRBV5-1; clone size: NA; J gene: TRBJ2-3; CDR3 protein: CASSLGDRETDTQYF
CDR3 length: 15; V gene: TRBV5-6; clone size: many; J gene: TRBJ1-1; CDR3 protein: CASALNRGEDTEAFF
CDR3 length: 15; V gene: TRBV7-2; clone size: many; J gene: TRBJ1-1; CDR3 protein: CASSLGGPLDTEAFF
CDR3 length: 14; V gene: TRBV7-3; clone size: many; J gene: TRBJ1-2; CDR3 protein: CASSSVFSRDGYTF
CDR3 length: 14; V gene: TRBV11-2; clone size: many; J gene: TRBJ2-7; CDR3 protein: CASSRDASSYEQYF
CDR3 length: 13; V gene: TRBV7-2; clone size: few; J gene: TRBJ2-3; CDR3 protein: CASSPHQENTQYF
CDR3 length: 15; V gene: TRBV7-2; clone size: few; J gene: TRBJ1-3; CDR3 protein: CASSYEGTAGNTIYF
CDR3 length: 14; V gene: TRBV20-1; clone size: many; J gene: TRBJ1-3; CDR3 protein: CSARDINSGNTIYF
CDR3 length: 16; V gene: TRBV6-5; clone size: many; J gene: TRBJ2-1; CDR3 protein: CASSYRLAGGHNEQFF
CDR3 length: 14; V gene: TRBV3-1; clone size: many; J gene: TRBJ2-1; CDR3 protein: CASSQIDNSNEQFF
CDR3 length: 14; V gene: TRBV6-5; clone size: few; J gene: TRBJ2-7; CDR3 protein: CASRETGGGYEQYF
CDR3 length: 13; V gene: TRBV20-1; clone size: many; J gene: TRBJ2-3; CDR3 protein: CSVPPLTTDTQYF
CDR3 length: 17; V gene: TRBV29-1; clone size: few; J gene: TRBJ2-2; CDR3 protein: CSVEEAPSGSRAGELFF
CDR3 length: 16; V gene: TRBV7-9; clone size: many; J gene: TRBJ2-1; CDR3 protein: CASSGTSGGIYNEQFF
CDR3 length: 12; V gene: TRBV20-1; clone size: few; J gene: TRBJ1-1; CDR3 protein: CSANQVNTEAFF
CDR3 length: 14; V gene: TRBV28; clone size: many; J gene: TRBJ2-3; CDR3 protein: CASNDRAGTDTQYF
CDR3 length: 15; V gene: TRBV5-4; clone size: many; J gene: TRBJ1-4; CDR3 protein: CASSLDGTVNEKLFF
CDR3 length: 18; V gene: TRBV6-1; clone size: NA; J gene: TRBJ1-5; CDR3 protein: CASSEVPQGIMSNQPQLF
CDR3 length: 16; V gene: TRBV18; clone size: NA; J gene: TRBJ2-3; CDR3 protein: CASSPYSGQGSDTQYF
CDR3 length: 13; V gene: TRBV6-5; clone size: many; J gene: TRBJ2-2; CDR3 protein: CASSYYPSGELFF
CDR3 length: 17; V gene: TRBV10-3; clone size: few; J gene: TRBJ2-3; CDR3 protein: CAISETPGTGNTDTQYF
CDR3 length: 13; V gene: TRBV30; clone size: many; J gene: TRBJ1-2; CDR3 protein: CAWSARQGAGYTF
CDR3 length: 13; V gene: TRBV6-2/TRBV6-3; clone size: many; J gene: TRBJ1-5; CDR3 protein: CATGTGWNQPQHF
CDR3 length: 15; V gene: TRBV19; clone size: NA; J gene: TRBJ1-5; CDR3 protein: CASSDTRDSNQPQHF
CDR3 length: 11; V gene: TRBV29-1; clone size: NA; J gene: TRBJ1-3; CDR3 protein: CSVEFRNTIYF
CDR3 length: 11; V gene: TRBV20-1; clone size: many; J gene: TRBJ2-7; CDR3 protein: CSARLLDEQYF
CDR3 length: 15; V gene: TRBV7-2; clone size: NA; J gene: TRBJ1-5; CDR3 protein: CASSFAGNSNQPQHF
CDR3 length: 16; V gene: TRBV13; clone size: few; J gene: TRBJ2-3; CDR3 protein: CASSSGLAEFPDTQYF
CDR3 length: 15; V gene: TRBV6-5; clone size: NA; J gene: TRBJ1-6; CDR3 protein: CASRPRTGEGSPLHF
CDR3 length: 16; V gene: TRBV24-1; clone size: few; J gene: TRBJ1-4; CDR3 protein: CATSDPDGGTNEKLFF
CDR3 length: 14; V gene: TRBV9; clone size: few; J gene: TRBJ1-1; CDR3 protein: CASSVGGRGTEAFF